Below are 30 T cell receptor beta chains sequenced from a single sample in a study of blood T cell repertoires in COVID-19. Produced via immunoSEQ multiplex PCR; TCRdb's table is partial and in-frame only. This table holds more than 140,000 clones, approximately 86% found once. What was sequenced was peripheral blood. The receptors here all came from a woman aged 55-70 years with acute or convalescent COVID-19.

This chain joins TRBV3-1 (or the pseudogene TRBV3-2) and TRBJ2-5; 7 bases align to TRBD2. The CDR3 extends over 13 amino acids. Trimming at V came to 5 bases and at J to 3 bases, leaving 3 bases not matched to a gene. CDR1 is LGHDT, CDR2 YNNKEL, per germline (reference sequence). This CDR3 is CASSTGTKETQYF. CDR3 bases: TGTGCCAGCAGCACCGGGACTAAAGAGACCCAGTACTTC.

The chain links TRBV6-2 or TRBV6-3 to TRBJ2-5; tentatively, D is TRBD2 (6 bases). V was cut by 6 bases and J by 4 bases, with 21 bases left in between. Germline loops: CDR1 MNHEY, CDR2 SVGEGT. This CDR3 contains 16 residues. The DNA of the CDR3 is TGTGCCAGCAGCCTTGGGGACTCCCGGTTTGGAGAGACCCAGTACTTC. This translates into CASSLGDSRFGETQYF.

V is TRBV27 and J is TRBJ2-5; TRBD2 is a possible D gene (6 bases). Per the germline V gene, CDR1 is MNHEY and CDR2 is SMNVEV (reference sequence). Deletions cut 0 bases from V and 0 bases from J, with 11 bases between. There are 16 residues in the CDR3. The CDR3 sequence: CASSLSGGGYQETQYF. CDR3 bases: TGTGCCAGCAGTTTATCGGGTGGGGGGTACCAAGAGACCCAGTACTTC.

This chain joins TRBV9 and TRBJ1-3; D is undetermined. Per germline, CDR1 SGDLS and CDR2 YYNGEE. This CDR3 has 15 residues. V lost 0 bases and J 0 bases, leaving 7 bases between the germline ends. The CDR3 protein is CASSVALSSGNTIYF. DNA of the CDR3: TGTGCCAGCAGCGTAGCCCTGAGCTCTGGAAACACCATATATTTT.

This clone has a single count. The V gene is TRBV7-8, the J gene TRBJ1-6; 10 positions agree with TRBD1. Germline CDR1 is SGHVS and CDR2 is FQNEAQ. V lost 5 bases, J lost 6 bases, and 4 bases stayed unmatched. The CDR3 is 15 amino acids. The CDR3 spells CASSTRTGGNSPLHF. The CDR3 nucleotides are TGTGCCAGCAGCACGCGGACAGGGGGTAATTCACCCCTCCACTTT.

The chain couples TRBV5-8 to TRBJ1-5, with TRBD1 matching 8 bases. The CDR3 runs 20 residues. The germline gives CDR1 SGHTS, CDR2 YDEGEE. Trimming cost V 4 bases and J 1 base; bases outside gene matches: 19. The CDR3 reads CASSGGPEQGAPWSNQPQHF. The CDR3, as DNA: TGTGCCAGCAGCGGAGGTCCGGAGCAGGGGGCCCCCTGGAGCAATCAGCCCCAGCATTTT.

The genes are TRBV4-2 and TRBJ2-5; 10 bases agree with TRBD2. CDR3 length equals 17 residues. CDR1 is LGHNA and CDR2 is YNFKEQ in the germline V gene. V shed 0 bases and J 0 bases; nucleotides not matched to a gene: 4. CDR3 DNA sequence: TGTGCCAGCAGCCAAGACGGACTAGCGGTAAACCAAGAGACCCAGTACTTC. Protein: CASSQDGLAVNQETQYF.

The rearrangement links TRBV29-1 to TRBJ2-5, with TRBD1 matching over 10 bases. V was pared by 4 bases and J by 6 bases, with 2 bases of the junction left unmatched. The CDR3 is 12 residues long. Germline assignment: CDR1 SQVTM and CDR2 ANQGSEA. The CDR3 reads CSVGQGAQTQYF. For the CDR3, the DNA is TGCAGCGTTGGACAGGGGGCACAGACCCAGTACTTC.

The genes are TRBV5-4 and TRBJ2-2; 7 positions agree with TRBD2. This CDR3 region has 16 residues. V lost 5 bases to trimming and J lost 0 bases; unmatched junction nucleotides: 7. Germline V gives CDR1 SGHNT, CDR2 YYREEE (reference sequence). The CDR3 bases are TGTGCCAGCAGACTAGCGCGGGGAACGAACACCGGGGAGCTGTTTTTT. This codes for CASRLARGTNTGELFF.

The rearrangement uses TRBV19 and TRBJ1-2; D gene unclear. Germline V gene sequence: CDR1 LNHDA, CDR2 SQIVND (reference sequence). V shed 5 bases and J shed 5 bases, with 18 bases lying between them. This CDR3 has 15 residues. CDR3 sequence reads: CASSLGSSIGYGYTF. CDR3 DNA sequence: TGTGCCAGTAGTCTCGGGAGCTCGATTGGATATGGCTACACCTTC. The variable domain in full, completed from reference TRBV19 and TRBJ1-2, reads DGGITQSPKYLFRKEGQNVTLSCEQNLNHDAMYWYRQDPGQGLRLIYYSQIVNDFQKGDIAEGYSVSREKKESFPLTVTSAQKNPTAFYLCASSLGSSIGYGYTFGSGTRLTVV.

The chain links TRBV21-1 to TRBJ2-5; the DNA was not compared with TRBD2, the D call given in the table. TRBV21-1 is shown as a pseudogene. This CDR3 spans 15 amino acids. The CDR3 spells CASSKERGWQETQYF. As DNA, the CDR3 is TGTGCCAGCAGCAAGGAGCGGGGGTGGCAAGAGACCCAGTACTTC.

Written as DNA, the CDR3 is TGTGCCAGCAGGCCGGACCGGACATTTTCACCCCTCCACTTT. Translating it yields CASRPDRTFSPLHF. V gene TRBV28 combines with J gene TRBJ1-6, with a weak D call TRBD1 (5 bases). The CDR3 is made up of 14 amino acids. Looked up from germline, CDR1 is MDHEN and CDR2 is SYDVKM. V was cut by 6 bases and J by 9 bases, with 15 bases left in between. Combining the CDR3 with reference TRBV28 and TRBJ1-6 gives the whole variable domain DVKVTQSSRYLVKRTGEKVFLECVQDMDHENMFWYRQDPGLGLRLIYFSYDVKMKEKGDIPEGYSVSREKKERFSLILESASTNQTSMYLCASRPDRTFSPLHFGNGTRLTVT.

V usage is TRBV12-3 or TRBV12-4 and J usage is TRBJ1-3; no definite D call. This CDR3 has 11 amino acids. Trimming pared 1 base from V and 8 bases from J, leaving 3 bases between. CDR3 in amino acids: CASSLVDTIYF. CDR3 sequence (DNA): TGTGCCAGCAGTTTAGTAGACACCATATATTTT.

The V and J genes are TRBV12-3 or TRBV12-4 and TRBJ1-3; D unresolved. CDR3 length: 13 residues. V lost 3 bases, J lost 3 bases, and 6 bases lay in between. The CDR3 is CASSFVGGNTIYF. The CDR3 DNA is TGTGCCAGCAGTTTTGTCGGTGGAAACACCATATATTTT.

V is TRBV7-8 and J is TRBJ1-2, with D unclear. The germline V gene encodes CDR1 SGHVS and CDR2 FQNEAQ. CDR3 length equals 13 residues. The germline V and J ends were trimmed by 4 bases and 7 bases, with 13 bases remaining between them. The CDR3 DNA reads as TGTGCCAGCAGCTCGGGAGTAGCGGCTGGCTACACCTTC. Residues: CASSSGVAAGYTF.

The chain couples TRBV29-1 to TRBJ2-5; 7 nucleotides match TRBD1. Unmatched junction bases numbered 4, after V lost 4 bases and J lost 2 bases. The CDR3 runs to 13 residues. Per germline, CDR1 SQVTM and CDR2 ANQGSEA. CDR3 sequence (DNA): TGCAGCGTTGGACAGGGAACGCAAGAGACCCAGTACTTC. It codes for CSVGQGTQETQYF.

This clone was observed a handful of times. V is TRBV6-6 and J is TRBJ1-5, with D maybe TRBD1 (5 bases). Trimming cost V 0 bases and J 3 bases, with 12 bases left between them. Germline V lookup: CDR1 MNHNY, CDR2 SVGAGI (reference sequence). The CDR3 has 16 residues. CDR3 protein: CASSYSQGGVNQPQHF. CDR3 DNA: TGTGCCAGCAGTTACTCGCAGGGAGGGGTCAATCAGCCCCAGCATTTT.

Turning to this clone: The sample contains more than one DNA sequence encoding this CDR3. This chain links TRBV5-1 with TRBJ2-5; no firm D call. CDR1 and CDR2 (germline): SGHRS, YFSETQ. This CDR3 is 11 amino acids long. Trimming pared 5 bases from V and 2 bases from J, leaving 4 bases between. Written as DNA, the CDR3 is TGCGCCAGCAGTCTGCAAGAGACCCAGTACTTC. This gives the protein CASSLQETQYF.

The chain carries TRBV3-1 (or the pseudogene TRBV3-2) and TRBJ2-7; D may be TRBD2 (5 bases). Germline CDR1 reads LGHDT; CDR2 reads YNNKEL (reference sequence). The CDR3 covers 14 residues. V was pared by 1 base and J by 2 bases, with 9 bases between. In DNA form, the CDR3 reads TGTGCCAGCAGCCAAGTTTCGGGGACCTACGAGCAGTACTTC. It is translated as CASSQVSGTYEQYF.

The V gene is TRBV7-2, the J gene TRBJ1-2; D call uncertain. The V gene's germline CDR1 is SGHTA and CDR2 FQGNSA. V was pared by 4 bases and J by 8 bases, with 20 bases between. The CDR3 contains 15 residues. As DNA, the CDR3 is TGTGCCAGCAGCTCCCCTGGGGAGGGTGCGAAAGGCTACACCTTC. The encoded protein is CASSSPGEGAKGYTF.

J is TRBJ1-1 and V is TRBV6-5, with a possible D match to TRBD1 (6 bases). In germline, CDR1 is MNHEY, CDR2 SVGAGI. The CDR3 runs 16 residues. The V end lost 2 bases, the J end lost 0 bases, and 13 bases lay between the germline ends. The CDR3 loop reads CASSYHAGALNTEAFF. The CDR3 DNA reads as TGTGCCAGCAGTTACCACGCGGGGGCCTTGAACACTGAAGCTTTCTTT.

The chain joins TRBV4-3 to TRBJ2-5; D gene unclear. CDR1 and CDR2 from the germline V gene are LGHNA and YSLEER. Trimming cost V 0 bases and J 4 bases, with 6 bases left between them. This CDR3 is built from 13 residues. In DNA form, the CDR3 reads TGCGCCAGCAGCCAAGATCTATCAGAGACCCAGTACTTC. Its protein is CASSQDLSETQYF.

The chain combines TRBV19 with TRBJ1-5, with 10 nucleotides matching TRBD1. There are 18 residues in the CDR3. Germline V lookup: CDR1 LNHDA, CDR2 SQIVND (reference sequence). V shed 6 bases, J shed 0 bases, and the junction held 11 bases outside the gene matches. The CDR3 bases are TGTGCCAGTAGCTATGGGACAGGGGTGGCGTATAGCAATCAGCCCCAGCATTTT. Translation gives CASSYGTGVAYSNQPQHF.

The chain links TRBV7-2 to TRBJ1-5; D call uncertain. V lost 1 base to trimming and J lost 10 bases, with 11 bases between them. Germline CDR1 and CDR2: SGHTA and FQGNSA. The CDR3 covers 13 residues. The DNA for the CDR3 is TGTGCCAGCAGCTTAGAAGTTCCGACTCCCCAGCATTTT. This translates into CASSLEVPTPQHF.

This clone was counted a single time. The genes are TRBV28 and TRBJ1-5; D may be TRBD1 (5 bases). Per germline, CDR1 MDHEN and CDR2 SYDVKM. The CDR3 consists of 17 residues. The V and J ends lost 4 bases and 0 bases respectively, with 16 bases between them. For the CDR3, the DNA is TGTGCCAGCAGTTGGAGTCGACAGCCCTATAGCAATCAGCCCCAGCATTTT. It yields the protein CASSWSRQPYSNQPQHF.

The chain joins TRBV7-8 to TRBJ1-1; D not certain. Trimming cost V 1 base and J 2 bases, with 11 bases left between them. This CDR3 spans 15 amino acids. In germline, CDR1 is SGHVS, CDR2 FQNEAQ. As DNA, the CDR3 is TGTGCCAGCAGCTTAGGGGCACCCAGTAACACTGAAGCTTTCTTT. Translation: CASSLGAPSNTEAFF.

The rearrangement uses TRBV3-1 (or the pseudogene TRBV3-2) and TRBJ2-3, with TRBD2 matching 11 bases. The CDR3 totals 15 residues. J gave up 1 base and V 3 bases, and 0 bases lay outside the gene matches. Germline loops: CDR1 LGHDT, CDR2 YNNKEL (reference sequence). CDR3 DNA sequence: TGTGCCAGCAGCCAGGGACTAGCGGGCACAGATACGCAGTATTTT. It encodes CASSQGLAGTDTQYF.

This chain links TRBV7-2 with TRBJ1-5, with D perhaps matching TRBD1 (5 bases). V dropped 3 bases and J dropped 7 bases, with 10 bases sitting between them. Looked up from germline, CDR1 is SGHTA and CDR2 is FQGNSA. The CDR3 totals 13 residues. The CDR3 bases are TGTGCCAGCAGCTTTGGGGGGATACAGCCCCAGCATTTT. Protein product: CASSFGGIQPQHF.

J is TRBJ1-2 and V is TRBV23-1; 7 bases line up with TRBD1. TRBV23-1 is marked as an open reading frame, function uncertain. V was pared by 2 bases and J by 3 bases, with 15 bases of the junction left unmatched. The CDR3 runs 18 residues. The DNA for the CDR3 is TGCGCCAGCAGTCAAAATGACGGGACAGTACAGAAGGACTATGGCTACACCTTC. This sequence encodes CASSQNDGTVQKDYGYTF.

Note on this clone: The same CDR3 also results from other DNA sequences found in this sample. The gene calls are TRBV7-3 and TRBJ2-3; TRBD1 aligns across 9 bases. This CDR3 contains 15 residues. V lost 5 bases, J lost 2 bases, and 5 bases stayed unmatched. Germline V CDR1 and CDR2: SGHTA, FQGTGA. The CDR3: CASSPDRGFTDTQYF. CDR3 DNA: TGTGCCAGCAGCCCTGACAGGGGGTTCACAGATACGCAGTATTTT. Drawing the rest from reference TRBV7-3 and TRBJ2-3, the complete variable domain is GAGVSQTPSNKVTEKGKYVELRCDPISGHTALYWYRQSLGQGPEFLIYFQGTGAADDSGLPNDRFFAVRPEGSVSTLKIQRTERGDSAVYLCASSPDRGFTDTQYFGPGTRLTVL.